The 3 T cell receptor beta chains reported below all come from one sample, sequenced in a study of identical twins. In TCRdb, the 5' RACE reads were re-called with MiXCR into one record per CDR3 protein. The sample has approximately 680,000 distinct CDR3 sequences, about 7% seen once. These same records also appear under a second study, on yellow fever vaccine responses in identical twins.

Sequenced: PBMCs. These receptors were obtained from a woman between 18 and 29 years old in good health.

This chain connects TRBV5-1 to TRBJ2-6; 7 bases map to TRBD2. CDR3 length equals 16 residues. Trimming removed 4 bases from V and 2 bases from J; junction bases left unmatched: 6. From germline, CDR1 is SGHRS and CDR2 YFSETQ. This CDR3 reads CASSANLAAGANVLTF. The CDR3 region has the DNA TGCGCCAGCAGCGCAAACCTAGCGGCTGGGGCCAACGTCCTGACTTTC.

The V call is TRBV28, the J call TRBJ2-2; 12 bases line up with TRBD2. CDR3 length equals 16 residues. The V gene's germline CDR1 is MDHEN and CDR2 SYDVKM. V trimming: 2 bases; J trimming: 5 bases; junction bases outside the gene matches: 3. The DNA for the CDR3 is TGTGCCAGCAGTTTAGGACTAGCGGGACTAACCGGGGAGCTGTTTTTT. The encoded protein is CASSLGLAGLTGELFF.

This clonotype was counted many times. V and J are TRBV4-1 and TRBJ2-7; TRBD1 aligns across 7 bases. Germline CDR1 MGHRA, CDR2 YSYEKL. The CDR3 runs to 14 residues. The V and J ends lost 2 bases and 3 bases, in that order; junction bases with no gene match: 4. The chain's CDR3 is CASSQSSGGYEQYF. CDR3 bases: TGCGCCAGCAGCCAATCATCAGGGGGCTACGAGCAGTACTTC.